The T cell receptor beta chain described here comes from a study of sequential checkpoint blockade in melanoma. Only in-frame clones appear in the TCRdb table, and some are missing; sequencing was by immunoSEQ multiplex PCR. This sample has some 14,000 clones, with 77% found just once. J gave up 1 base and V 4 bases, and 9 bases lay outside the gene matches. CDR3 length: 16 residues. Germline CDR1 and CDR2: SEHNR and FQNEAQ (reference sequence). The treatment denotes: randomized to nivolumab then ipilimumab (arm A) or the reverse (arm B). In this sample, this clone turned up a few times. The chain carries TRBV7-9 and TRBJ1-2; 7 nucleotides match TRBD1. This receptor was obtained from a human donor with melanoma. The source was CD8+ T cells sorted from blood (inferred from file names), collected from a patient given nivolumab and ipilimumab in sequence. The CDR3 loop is CASSSPGQAFNYGYTF. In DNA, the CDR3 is TGTGCCAGCAGCTCCCCCGGACAGGCGTTTAACTATGGCTACACCTTC.